A single sample gave rise to the 15 T cell receptor beta chains below, sequenced in a study of T cell responses to AZD1222 COVID-19 vaccine. The table came from immunoSEQ multiplex PCR; TCRdb's copy has only in-frame clones and leaves some out. Of 160,000 or so clones detected, approximately 88% appear once; the ten largest clones hold 1.5% to 2%. This material consisted of peripheral blood, taken on day 0 of AZD1222 vaccination. The receptors were sampled from an adult in good health.

The chain combines TRBV3-1 (or the pseudogene TRBV3-2) with TRBJ2-5; D remains ambiguous. The germline V gene has CDR1 LGHDT and CDR2 YNNKEL (reference sequence). The V end was cut by 4 bases, the J end by 0 bases, with 9 bases between. This CDR3 spans 14 amino acids. The CDR3 sequence is CASSLHTNQETQYF. The DNA for the CDR3 is TGTGCCAGCAGCCTCCACACGAACCAAGAGACCCAGTACTTC.

V usage is TRBV27 and J usage is TRBJ2-2; 9 positions match TRBD1. CDR1 is MNHEY, CDR2 SMNVEV, per germline (reference sequence). Losses at the gene ends were 4 bases for V and 5 bases for J; bases not matched to a gene: 8. This CDR3 comprises 16 residues. The CDR3 region has the DNA TGTGCCAGCAGTTCAGCGACAGGGGGATGGACCGGGGAGCTGTTTTTT. Its translation is CASSSATGGWTGELFF.

CDR3 in DNA: TGTGCCAGCGGACCGGATAGCTCCTACGAGCAGTACTTC. Its protein is CASGPDSSYEQYF. The rearrangement links TRBV2 to TRBJ2-7, with D unclear. V lost 8 bases to trimming and J lost 0 bases, with 11 bases between them. The CDR3 is 13 residues long. Germline CDR1 and CDR2: SNHLY and FYNNEI.

This sequence joins TRBV19 and TRBJ2-2; 9 bases line up with TRBD2. The CDR3 is 16 residues long. V dropped 7 bases and J dropped 3; count of bases not matched to a gene: 9. Germline CDR1 LNHDA, CDR2 SQIVND (reference sequence). Written as DNA, the CDR3 is TGTGCCAGTACCCTGTTAGCGGGGGCAGACACCGGGGAGCTGTTTTTT. It specifies CASTLLAGADTGELFF. Full variable domain (remainder filled in from reference TRBV19 and TRBJ2-2): DGGITQSPKYLFRKEGQNVTLSCEQNLNHDAMYWYRQDPGQGLRLIYYSQIVNDFQKGDIAEGYSVSREKKESFPLTVTSAQKNPTAFYLCASTLLAGADTGELFFGEGSRLTVL.

The CDR3 is CASIKQGLGDTQYF. Written as DNA, the CDR3 is TGTGCCAGCATCAAACAGGGTCTTGGAGATACGCAGTATTTT. This chain connects TRBV7-9 to TRBJ2-3, with TRBD1 as a possible D gene (6 bases). V dropped 7 bases and J dropped 5 bases, with 16 bases sitting between them. Germline CDR1 SEHNR, CDR2 FQNEAQ (reference sequence). The CDR3 has 14 residues.

The V gene is TRBV11-3, the J gene TRBJ1-2; a possible D gene is TRBD1 (6 bases). Germline V CDR1 and CDR2: SGHNT, YENEEA. The CDR3 is 17 amino acids. The V end lost 4 bases, the J end lost 4 bases, and 22 bases lay between the germline ends. This CDR3 is CASSSFTRDTQCYGYTF. CDR3 DNA sequence: TGTGCCAGCAGCTCTTTTACCCGGGACACGCAGTGCTATGGCTACACCTTC.

V is TRBV7-9 and J is TRBJ1-5, with D tentatively TRBD1 (5 bases). Germline loops: CDR1 SEHNR, CDR2 FQNEAQ (reference sequence). The V gene lost 3 bases and the J gene lost 10 bases, with 7 bases spanning the gap. This CDR3 spans 11 amino acids. The CDR3 DNA reads TGTGCCAGCAGCTTTGGGGGACCCCAGCATTTT. Translation gives CASSFGGPQHF.

V is TRBV27 and J is TRBJ2-7; D is ambiguous. V lost 3 bases to trimming and J lost 7 bases, with 13 bases between them. CDR1 and CDR2 (germline): MNHEY, SMNVEV (reference sequence). This CDR3 comprises 13 residues. The CDR3 DNA is TGTGCCAGCAGTTTCCCCCTCTCAGAGGAGCAGTACTTC. This translates into CASSFPLSEEQYF.

The genes are TRBV28 and TRBJ1-1; the D is unclear. Between the trimmed V and J ends, which lost 5 bases and 1 base, there was a span of 14 bases. The CDR3 covers 15 residues. The germline V gene encodes CDR1 MDHEN and CDR2 SYDVKM. The CDR3 coding sequence is TGTGCCAGCAGTACACCTCCCCTCGGGAACACTGAAGCTTTCTTT. This encodes CASSTPPLGNTEAFF.

The J gene is TRBJ2-3, the V gene TRBV7-9, with 7 nucleotides matching TRBD2. Germline V lookup: CDR1 SEHNR, CDR2 FQNEAQ (reference sequence). The CDR3 has 16 residues. V trimming: 5 bases; J trimming: 4 bases; junction bases outside the gene matches: 12. DNA of the CDR3: TGTGCCAGCAGCGGGATGATAAGGGGAGGGGCAGATACGCAGTATTTT. This gives the protein CASSGMIRGGADTQYF.

The J gene is TRBJ2-7, the V gene TRBV29-1, with D unresolved. This CDR3 comprises 12 residues. V dropped 1 base and J dropped 2 bases, with 6 bases sitting between them. The germline V gene encodes CDR1 SQVTM and CDR2 ANQGSEA. The CDR3 region has the DNA TGCAGCGTTGAAGCGGATACCTACGAGCAGTACTTC. It translates to CSVEADTYEQYF.

This clone has just one count. The chain employs TRBV10-1 and TRBJ2-3; D may match TRBD1 or TRBD2 (5 bases each). Per germline, CDR1 WNHNN and CDR2 SYGVQD (reference sequence). The CDR3 covers 17 residues. V lost 0 bases to trimming and J lost 0 bases, with 13 bases between them. CDR3 loop: CASSESGVRLSTDTQYF. CDR3 in DNA: TGCGCCAGCAGTGAGTCGGGGGTGCGCCTGAGCACAGATACGCAGTATTTT.

This sequence joins TRBV10-1 and TRBJ1-4, with D maybe TRBD1 (5 bases). The CDR3 spans 15 residues. Germline-derived CDR1 and CDR2 are WNHNN and SYGVQD (reference sequence). V lost 0 bases to trimming and J lost 6 bases, with 11 bases between them. The CDR3 region is CASSESITGDEKLFF. DNA of the CDR3: TGCGCCAGCAGTGAGTCGATCACAGGAGATGAAAAACTGTTTTTT.

The J gene is TRBJ2-2, the V gene TRBV11-2; D might be TRBD1 (6 bases). The germline V gene encodes CDR1 SGHAT and CDR2 FQNNGV. V was trimmed by 5 bases and J by 5 bases, leaving 12 bases between them. This CDR3 has 14 amino acids. Here the CDR3 reads CASSAGVRTGELFF. The DNA for the CDR3 is TGTGCCAGCAGCGCAGGGGTGCGGACCGGGGAGCTGTTTTTT.

CDR3 residues: CASSLADRNTIYF. Here the CDR3 DNA reads TGTGCCAGCAGCTTAGCAGATAGAAACACCATATATTTT. The chain combines TRBV7-8 with TRBJ1-3; D is uncertain. CDR1 and CDR2 (germline): SGHVS, FQNEAQ. Trimming removed 0 bases from V and 5 bases from J, with 5 bases in between. There are 13 residues in the CDR3.